What follows are 30 T cell receptor beta chains derived from one specimen sequenced in a study of cytomegalovirus exposure and HLA in healthy donors. PCR used 60 Vbeta primers and 13 Jbeta primers. Here immunoSEQ multiplex PCR was the method, and the copy in TCRdb shows in-frame clones only, minus some. The table includes over 150,000 clones, approximately 80% detected once. The sequencing input was PBMCs. Receptor source: a male donor in good health and CMV-seronegative.

With regard to this clone: Compared with germline, one end of the junction differs, possibly owing to a read error. This sequence joins TRBV7-9 and TRBJ2-7; TRBD1 agrees at 7 bases. The CDR3 sequence is 12 residues long. The V gene's germline CDR1 is SEHNR and CDR2 FQNEAQ (reference sequence). CDR3 amino acids: CSSSGYRGEQYF. CDR3 coding DNA: TGTTCCAGCAGCGGTTACAGGGGCGAGCAGTACTTC. Complete variable domain (other parts from reference TRBV7-9 and TRBJ2-7): DTGVSQNPRHKITKRGQNVTFRCDPISEHNRLYWYRQTLGQGPEFLTYFQNEAQLEKSRLLSDRFSAERPKGSFSTLEIQRTEQGDSAMYLCSSSGYRGEQYFGPGTRLTVT.

There are a few counts of this clone. The chain recombines TRBV18 with TRBJ2-2; TRBD1 is a possible D gene (6 bases). Trimming took 3 bases from V and 1 from J, leaving 6 bases between them. CDR1 and CDR2 (germline): KGHSH, LQKENI. CDR3 size: 14 residues. The CDR3 protein is CASSPGQNTGELFF. CDR3 nucleotides: TGTGCCAGCTCACCGGGACAGAACACCGGGGAGCTGTTTTTT.

V and J are TRBV19 and TRBJ1-5; 8 positions match TRBD1. CDR3 length: 18 amino acids. V lost 5 bases and J lost 6; bases outside the gene matches: 18. Per the germline V gene, CDR1 is LNHDA and CDR2 is SQIVND (reference sequence). CDR3 sequence reads: CASSALDLGQGARQPQHF. CDR3 bases: TGTGCCAGTAGTGCCCTCGACCTCGGACAGGGTGCGCGTCAGCCCCAGCATTTT.

The rearrangement joins TRBV29-1 to TRBJ1-1; perhaps TRBD1 as D (5 bases). This CDR3 comprises 12 residues. CDR1 and CDR2 from the germline V gene are SQVTM and ANQGSEA. The V and J ends lost 3 bases and 7 bases respectively, with 12 bases between them. The CDR3 protein is CSVDDSWGEAFF. The CDR3 DNA sequence: TGCAGCGTTGATGACAGCTGGGGTGAAGCTTTCTTT.

The rearrangement joins TRBV9 to TRBJ1-2; D unclear. The CDR3 sequence is 15 residues long. Germline CDR1 is SGDLS and CDR2 is YYNGEE. Deletions cut 4 bases from V and 5 bases from J, with 18 bases between. The CDR3 DNA reads TGTGCCAGCAGCCCGGCCAGCACAGATTGGTATGGCTACACCTTC. The encoded protein is CASSPASTDWYGYTF.

This clone showed up just a few times. The rearrangement uses TRBV6-5 and TRBJ1-1, with TRBD1 as a possible D gene (5 bases). Germline V gives CDR1 MNHEY, CDR2 SVGAGI. Between the trimmed V and J ends, which lost 8 bases and 5 bases, there was a span of 9 bases. The CDR3 runs to 11 residues. The CDR3 coding sequence is TGTGCCAGCTTTGCAGGGACTGAAGCTTTCTTT. Residues: CASFAGTEAFF.

The V call is TRBV27, the J call TRBJ2-3, with TRBD2 identical over 9 bases. Germline assignment: CDR1 MNHEY and CDR2 SMNVEV (reference sequence). The CDR3 has 15 amino acids. V was clipped by 6 bases and J by 2 bases; unmatched bases: 6. CDR3 in amino acids: CASRLTSGVTDTQYF. CDR3 in DNA: TGTGCCAGCAGGTTGACTAGCGGAGTCACAGATACGCAGTATTTT.

The CDR3 bases are TGTGCCAGCAGTGCGACAGGGGGAGACGAGCAGTACTTC. This codes for CASSATGGDEQYF. The chain recombines TRBV2 with TRBJ2-7, with 9 bases lining up with TRBD1. Trimming removed 4 bases from V and 5 bases from J; junction bases left unmatched: 3. The CDR3 runs to 13 residues. Germline V lookup: CDR1 SNHLY, CDR2 FYNNEI.

The V call is TRBV5-1, the J call TRBJ2-1; TRBD1 matches at 12 bases. The trim removed 4 bases at V and 10 bases at J, leaving 12 bases unmatched. This CDR3 is built from 16 residues. Germline CDR1 and CDR2: SGHRS and YFSETQ. The CDR3 DNA reads TGCGCCAGCAGCCCGGGACAGGGGGCGCCGAATAGAGAGCAGTTCTTC. Translated: CASSPGQGAPNREQFF.

The gene calls are TRBV2 and TRBJ1-1, with a possible D match to TRBD1 (6 bases). Germline V lookup: CDR1 SNHLY, CDR2 FYNNEI. The CDR3 consists of 14 residues. V dropped 7 bases and J dropped 0 bases, with 12 bases sitting between them. For the CDR3, the DNA is TGTGCCAGCACTCCACAGGGTTTGAACACTGAAGCTTTCTTT. Translation: CASTPQGLNTEAFF.

This clone was detected a few times. The J gene is TRBJ2-5, the V gene TRBV5-5; maybe TRBD2 (6 bases). Trimming left V 0 bases short and J 1 base short, with 10 bases between. This CDR3 is built from 15 residues. In germline, CDR1 is SGHKS, CDR2 YYEKEE (reference sequence). CDR3 sequence (DNA): TGTGCCAGCAGCTTGGCCGGGGGAGCCCAAGAGACCCAGTACTTC. It codes for CASSLAGGAQETQYF.

The chain uses TRBV2 and TRBJ1-2; D remains ambiguous. The CDR3 is 15 residues long. The germline V gene has CDR1 SNHLY and CDR2 FYNNEI. V lost 7 bases and J 2 bases, leaving 17 bases between the germline ends. CDR3 nucleotide sequence: TGTGCCAGCATCCAAGTGGCGGAGAGGAACTATGGCTACACCTTC. Translating it yields CASIQVAERNYGYTF.

The V call is TRBV7-8, the J call TRBJ2-7, with 8 positions matching TRBD2. Germline values: CDR1 SGHVS, CDR2 FQNEAQ. The CDR3 length is 15 residues. J was trimmed by 3 bases and V by 1 base; bases with no gene match: 5. The CDR3 region has the DNA TGTGCCAGCAGCTTAGAAGCGGGGGAGAACTACGAGCAGTACTTC. Protein: CASSLEAGENYEQYF.

V gene TRBV11-2 combines with J gene TRBJ2-3, with TRBD2 matching 10 bases. From germline, CDR1 is SGHAT and CDR2 FQNNGV. The CDR3 is 16 residues long. After removal of 0 bases from V and 3 bases from J, the junction contained 3 bases not matched to a gene. The CDR3 DNA is TGTGCCAGCAGCTTAGAGCTAGCGGGAGTAACAGATACGCAGTATTTT. Translation: CASSLELAGVTDTQYF.

The J gene is TRBJ1-1, the V gene TRBV10-1, with TRBD1 matching over 8 bases. Trimming removed 10 bases from V and 0 bases from J; junction bases left unmatched: 13. Germline V gene lookup returns CDR1 WNHNN and CDR2 SYGVQD (reference sequence). CDR3 length equals 16 residues. This CDR3 reads CAKRARTGYVNTEAFF. CDR3 DNA: TGCGCCAAGCGCGCGCGGACAGGGTACGTGAACACTGAAGCTTTCTTT.

The chain joins TRBV13 to TRBJ2-1; D may be TRBD1 (6 bases). Trimming stripped 0 bases from V and 0 bases from J, with 9 bases between. CDR1 and CDR2 from the germline V gene are PRHDT and FYEKMQ (reference sequence). The CDR3 contains 16 residues. This CDR3 reads CASSLGGASSYNEQFF. The CDR3 DNA is TGTGCCAGCAGCTTAGGGGGGGCAAGCTCCTACAATGAGCAGTTCTTC.

This clone was detected a few times. The junction and the germline gene differ at one end; a read error may be behind it. J is TRBJ2-7 and V is TRBV6-5, with a possible D match to TRBD2 (5 bases). CDR3 length: 14 residues. Germline V CDR1 and CDR2: MNHEY, SVGAGI. The CDR3: CASSYSEDSDEQYF. DNA for the CDR3: TGTGCCAGCAGCTACTCGGAGGACTCAGACGAGCAGTACTTC.

The chain uses TRBV5-1 and TRBJ2-7; D is possibly TRBD2 (5 bases). Germline V gives CDR1 SGHRS, CDR2 YFSETQ. Trimming took off 2 bases at V and 4 bases at J, with 13 bases between the two ends. The CDR3 covers 14 residues. CDR3 in amino acids: CASSFGDISYEQYF. CDR3 coding DNA: TGCGCCAGCAGCTTCGGGGATATCTCGTACGAGCAGTACTTC.

V and J are TRBV5-6 and TRBJ2-7, with TRBD1 matching over 10 bases. The CDR3 runs 15 residues. Germline lookup yields CDR1 SGHDT and CDR2 YYEEEE. After removal of 4 bases from V and 6 bases from J, the junction contained 10 bases not matched to a gene. The CDR3 is CASSKLTGGAVEQYF. CDR3 bases: TGTGCCAGCAGCAAGTTGACAGGGGGCGCGGTCGAGCAGTACTTC.

V gene TRBV6-1 combines with J gene TRBJ2-5; the match to TRBD1 covers 9 bases. The ends lost 4 bases at V and 7 bases at J; junction bases unmatched: 16. Germline lookup yields CDR1 MNHNS and CDR2 SASEGT. The CDR3 is made up of 17 amino acids. CDR3 in amino acids: CASSARRSVQGAGTQYF. CDR3 in DNA: TGTGCCAGCAGTGCAAGGAGATCAGTACAGGGGGCAGGGACCCAGTACTTC.

The rearrangement links TRBV2 to TRBJ1-2; D not certain. The V gene lost 6 bases and the J gene lost 4 bases, with 12 bases spanning the gap. Germline V lookup: CDR1 SNHLY, CDR2 FYNNEI. The CDR3 sequence is 13 residues long. CDR3 sequence: CASSVQIFYGYTF. The DNA for the CDR3 is TGTGCCAGCAGCGTTCAGATTTTCTATGGCTACACCTTC. Based on the CDR3 plus reference TRBV2 and TRBJ1-2, the full variable domain is EPEVTQTPSHQVTQMGQEVILRCVPISNHLYFYWYRQILGQKVEFLVSFYNNEISEKSEIFDDQFSVERPDGSNFTLKIRSTKLEDSAMYFCASSVQIFYGYTFGSGTRLTVV.

This chain uses TRBV30 with TRBJ1-4, with a tentative D call TRBD1 (5 bases). Germline V gene sequence: CDR1 GTSNPN, CDR2 SVGIG (reference sequence). The V gene lost 3 bases and the J gene lost 8 bases, with 16 bases spanning the gap. The length of the CDR3 is 14 residues. The CDR3 DNA is TGTGCCTGGAGCCCACAGACAGCAGGGGAAAAACTGTTTTTT. Translation: CAWSPQTAGEKLFF.

This chain uses TRBV7-3 with TRBJ2-3; 10 bases line up with TRBD2. The CDR3 spans 18 residues. The trim removed 5 bases at V and 0 bases at J, leaving 11 bases unmatched. Germline assignment: CDR1 SGHTA and CDR2 FQGTGA. CDR3 sequence: CASSPTRTSGLSTDTQYF. The CDR3 region has the DNA TGTGCCAGCAGCCCGACCCGGACTAGCGGACTGAGCACAGATACGCAGTATTTT.

V gene TRBV9 combines with J gene TRBJ1-2, with a tentative D call TRBD1 (6 bases). The CDR3 has 13 amino acids. Germline V gives CDR1 SGDLS, CDR2 YYNGEE. V lost 4 bases and J 8 bases, leaving 15 bases between the germline ends. CDR3 sequence (DNA): TGTGCCAGCAGCATGGGGGCAGAGGCGGGCTACACCTTC. Protein: CASSMGAEAGYTF.

The chain has TRBV11-2 and TRBJ1-6, with D perhaps TRBD1 (6 bases). The CDR3 is made up of 15 amino acids. Trimming cost V 4 bases and J 7 bases, with 14 bases left between them. Germline V gene sequence: CDR1 SGHAT, CDR2 FQNNGV. CDR3 nucleotides: TGTGCCAGCAGCTCCTACAGGGAAATAAATTCACCCCTCCACTTT. Amino acids: CASSSYREINSPLHF.

The rearrangement uses TRBV28 and TRBJ2-7; 13 nucleotides align to TRBD2. This CDR3 contains 20 residues. Per the germline V gene, CDR1 is MDHEN and CDR2 is SYDVKM. The V gene end was trimmed by 4 bases and the J gene end by 3 bases; junction bases not matched to a gene: 18. Written as DNA, the CDR3 is TGTGCCAGCAGTTCGAGTGGACAGGGACTAGCGGGGCACGGAGTCTACGAGCAGTACTTC. Protein sequence: CASSSSGQGLAGHGVYEQYF.

This chain links TRBV5-1 with TRBJ2-2; the match to TRBD1 covers 9 bases. Germline V gene lookup returns CDR1 SGHRS and CDR2 YFSETQ. The V segment lost 4 bases and the J segment 5 bases; nucleotides outside the gene matches: 9. The length of the CDR3 is 16 residues. This chain's CDR3 is CASSPPGQGRTGELFF. In DNA form, the CDR3 reads TGCGCCAGCAGCCCCCCGGGACAGGGTCGTACCGGGGAGCTGTTTTTT.

The chain combines TRBV7-2 with TRBJ2-3; D might be TRBD1 (6 bases). Germline assignment: CDR1 SGHTA and CDR2 FQGNSA. Trimming stripped 5 bases from V and 4 bases from J, with 19 bases between. This CDR3 spans 16 amino acids. CDR3 amino acids: CASSPRDIADPDTQYF. Here the CDR3 DNA reads TGTGCCAGCAGCCCACGGGACATCGCCGACCCAGATACGCAGTATTTT.

The chain has TRBV6-5 and TRBJ1-2, with 7 bases aligning to TRBD1. The J segment lost 4 bases and the V segment lost 4 bases, leaving 6 bases of the junction unmatched. Germline CDR1 reads MNHEY; CDR2 reads SVGAGI. The CDR3 sequence is 14 residues long. The CDR3 loop is CASSLRGRGYGYTF. The CDR3 DNA is TGTGCCAGCAGTTTAAGGGGGCGCGGCTATGGCTACACCTTC.

This clone was seen a few times. This chain uses TRBV4-2 with TRBJ1-5; 9 nucleotides match TRBD1. Germline V gene lookup returns CDR1 LGHNA and CDR2 YNFKEQ. V dropped 5 bases and J dropped 1; count of bases not matched to a gene: 3. This CDR3 spans 15 amino acids. CDR3 region: CASSTGQGSNQPQHF. The DNA of the CDR3 is TGTGCCAGCAGCACGGGACAGGGAAGCAATCAGCCCCAGCATTTT.